The TCR beta chain described here comes from a study of shared clonotypes between healthy human individuals. Study summary: CD4 naive and memory got three plates each, CD8 naive two, CD8 memory one. The study, taken as a whole, reports: Blood alone was sampled, and tissue repertoires likely differ.

The naive CD8 population came from CD45RO-negative cells selected for CCR7, without terminally differentiated effector memory CD45RA+ cells. V lost 3 bases and J lost 3, with 18 bases in between. The CDR3 spans 16 residues. CDR1 is SNHLY and CDR2 is FYNNEI in the germline V gene. Method: immunoSEQ multiplex PCR; TCRdb's copy keeps in-frame clones and lacks some. The sample lists 1.5 million to 2.5 million clones, around 96% occurring once. As concerns this clone: Its antigen is currently unknown.

The specimen sequenced was naive CD8+ T cells sorted from blood. The sequence derives from a man aged 18 to 30 in good health. The chain employs TRBV2 and TRBJ2-7, with D possibly TRBD2 on 6 matching bases. In DNA form, the CDR3 reads TGTGCCAGCAGTGACTCCGAGGACTACCTCCGCTACGAGCAGTACTTC. Protein product: CASSDSEDYLRYEQYF. Drawing the rest from reference TRBV2 and TRBJ2-7, the complete variable domain is EPEVTQTPSHQVTQMGQEVILRCVPISNHLYFYWYRQILGQKVEFLVSFYNNEISEKSEIFDDQFSVERPDGSNFTLKIRSTKLEDSAMYFCASSDSEDYLRYEQYFGPGTRLTVT.